This is a list of T cell receptor beta chains from one sample in a study of blood T cell repertoires in COVID-19. This table comes from immunoSEQ multiplex PCR, and its TCRdb copy is limited to in-frame clones, with some not included. The table shows 46,000 or so clones, with roughly 80% occurring only once. Input material: peripheral blood. All receptors come from a human donor in a cohort sampled during active COVID-19. CDR3s include the opening cysteine and the closing phenylalanine or tryptophan. D genes are given only for firm matches. Expanded clones get a size class; other rows say once, few or many, or leave the size out.

v_gene	d_gene	abundance	j_gene	CDR3aa	CDR3nt
TRBV7-2	TRBD1	-	TRBJ1-2	CASSPGDSYYGYTF	TGTGCCAGCAGCCCGGGGGACAGCTACTATGGCTACACCTTC
TRBV5-4	-	-	TRBJ2-7	CASSLGIRSPHEQYF	TGTGCCAGCAGCTTGGGTATCCGGTCTCCCCACGAGCAGTACTTC
TRBV6-2/TRBV6-3	-	once	TRBJ1-2	CASSGLQGANYGYTF	TGTGCCAGCAGCGGTTTACAGGGAGCTAACTATGGCTACACCTTC
TRBV27	-	once	TRBJ1-4	CASSFVRGLGEKLFF	TGTGCCAGCAGTTTCGTTCGGGGATTAGGTGAAAAACTGTTTTTT
TRBV18	-	-	TRBJ1-1	CASSPTAGAEAFF	TGTGCCAGCTCACCGACAGCGGGGGCTGAAGCTTTCTTT
TRBV4-1	TRBD1	few	TRBJ2-6	CASSQGDRSGANVLTF	TGCGCCAGCAGCCAAGGGGACAGATCTGGGGCCAACGTCCTGACTTTC
TRBV5-1	TRBD1	once	TRBJ2-7	CASSSTGNYEQYF	TGCGCCAGCAGCTCGACAGGGAACTACGAGCAGTACTTC
TRBV6-5	-	-	TRBJ1-1	CASSFREGTEAFF	TGTGCCAGCAGTTTCAGGGAGGGCACTGAAGCTTTCTTT
TRBV27	-	-	TRBJ1-1	CASLKNTQGWGTEAFF	TGTGCCAGCCTTAAGAATACTCAGGGTTGGGGCACTGAAGCTTTCTTT
TRBV5-6	-	few	TRBJ1-2	CASVAGGGGYTF	TGTGCCAGCGTAGCTGGGGGCGGTGGCTACACCTTC
TRBV7-9	-	-	TRBJ1-4	CASSLAGGHEKLFF	TGTGCCAGCAGCTTAGCAGGGGGTCATGAAAAACTGTTTTTT
TRBV4-3	-	-	TRBJ1-1	CASSQGAGGRVVTEAFF	TGCGCCAGCAGCCAAGGGGCGGGGGGCAGGGTAGTCACTGAAGCTTTCTTT
TRBV4-3	TRBD1	-	TRBJ2-3	CASSQHRQGAGDTQYF	TGCGCCAGCAGCCAACATAGACAGGGGGCGGGAGATACGCAGTATTTT
TRBV6-5	-	once	TRBJ1-1	CASSPGAGYRAFF	TGTGCCAGCAGCCCCGGCGCGGGTTACCGAGCTTTCTTT
TRBV6-2/TRBV6-3	-	-	TRBJ2-7	CASSYSLGDYEQYF	TGTGCCAGCAGTTACTCACTAGGAGACTACGAGCAGTACTTC
TRBV7-6	-	-	TRBJ1-4	CASSPFPRGDNEKLFF	TGTGCCAGCAGCCCGTTCCCCAGGGGCGACAATGAAAAACTGTTTTTT
TRBV9	-	few	TRBJ1-6	CASSYGGLANSPLHF	TGTGCCAGCAGCTACGGGGGGTTAGCAAATTCACCCCTCCACTTT
TRBV7-8	TRBD1	-	TRBJ1-1	CASSLPKHRGEAFF	TGTGCCAGCAGCTTACCAAAACACAGGGGAGAAGCTTTCTTT
TRBV2	-	-	TRBJ2-1	CASSVDREGEQFF	TGTGCCAGCAGTGTGGACAGGGAGGGTGAGCAGTTCTTC
TRBV29-1	TRBD1	few	TRBJ1-2	CSVDSDDRVNGYTF	TGCAGCGTTGACTCGGACGACAGGGTAAACGGCTACACCTTC
TRBV7-2	TRBD1	-	TRBJ1-1	CASSLATSGQGNTEAFF	TGTGCCAGCAGCTTAGCGACTTCGGGACAGGGGAACACTGAAGCTTTCTTT
TRBV7-3	TRBD2	medium-sized	TRBJ2-7	CASSLGGIQNEQYF	TGTGCCAGCAGCTTGGGAGGGATCCAGAACGAGCAGTACTTC
TRBV2	-	few	TRBJ2-7	CASSGLAYEQYF	TGTGCCAGCAGTGGACTAGCCTACGAGCAGTACTTC
TRBV6-4	TRBD1	-	TRBJ1-2	CASRPGGAGGYTF	TGTGCCAGCAGACCAGGGGGCGCCGGTGGCTACACCTTC
TRBV7-2	TRBD2	-	TRBJ2-3	CASSLGAGGRTDTQYF	TGTGCCAGCAGCTTAGGAGCGGGGGGACGCACAGATACGCAGTATTTT
TRBV28	-	few	TRBJ2-7	CASANDNSYEQYF	TGTGCCAGCGCGAACGACAACTCCTACGAGCAGTACTTC
TRBV4-3	-	-	TRBJ2-5	CASSQDSGSQETQYF	TGCGCCAGCAGCCAAGACTCGGGTAGCCAAGAGACCCAGTACTTC
TRBV18	-	-	TRBJ1-1	CASSPQGYKNTEAFF	TGTGCCAGCTCACCCCAGGGGTACAAGAACACTGAAGCTTTCTTT
TRBV15	-	-	TRBJ1-2	CATSREEGDGYTF	TGTGCCACCAGCAGAGAGGAAGGGGATGGCTACACCTTC